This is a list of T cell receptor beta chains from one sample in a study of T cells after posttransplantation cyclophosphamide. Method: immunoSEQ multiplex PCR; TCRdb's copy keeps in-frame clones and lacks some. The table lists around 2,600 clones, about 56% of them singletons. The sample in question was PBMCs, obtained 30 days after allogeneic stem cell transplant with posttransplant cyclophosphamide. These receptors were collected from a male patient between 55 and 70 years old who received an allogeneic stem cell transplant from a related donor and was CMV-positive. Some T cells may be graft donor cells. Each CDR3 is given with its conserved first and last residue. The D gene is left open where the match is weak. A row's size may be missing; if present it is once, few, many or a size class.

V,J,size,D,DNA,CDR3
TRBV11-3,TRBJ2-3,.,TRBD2,TGTGCCAGCAGCTCAAGGACTAGCGGGGGGCCCACAGATACGCAGTATTTT,CASSSRTSGGPTDTQYF
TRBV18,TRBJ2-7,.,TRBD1,TGTGCCAGCTCACCTTCAGCGTACAGGGGGTACGAGCAGTACTTC,CASSPSAYRGYEQYF
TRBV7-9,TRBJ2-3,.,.,TGTGCCAGCAGCCCGAGTGAAGATACGCAGTATTTT,CASSPSEDTQYF
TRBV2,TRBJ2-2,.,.,TGTGCCAGCAGTGATGGGGCGGACACCGGGGAGCTGTTTTTT,CASSDGADTGELFF
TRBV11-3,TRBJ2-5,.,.,TGTGCCAGCAGCCCCCTCTGGCCCGGCGGGGAGACCCAGTACTTC,CASSPLWPGGETQYF
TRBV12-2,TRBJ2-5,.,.,TGTGCAAGTCGCTTCTTTATGACTAGCGTGGGGGAGACCCAGTACTTC,CASRFFMTSVGETQYF
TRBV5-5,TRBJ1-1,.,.,TGTGCCAGCAACCGAAGGGGGATGAACACTGAAGCTTTCTTT,CASNRRGMNTEAFF
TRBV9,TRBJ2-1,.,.,TGTGCCAGCAGCGTATTCCCCCCAGACTCTGGCAATGAGCAGTTCTTC,CASSVFPPDSGNEQFF
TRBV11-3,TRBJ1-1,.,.,TGTGCCAGCAGCTTAACGACAGGGAACACTGAAGCTTTCTTT,CASSLTTGNTEAFF
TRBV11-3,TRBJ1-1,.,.,TGTGCCAGCAGCCCCCGGGACAAACAGAACACTGAAGCTTTCTTT,CASSPRDKQNTEAFF
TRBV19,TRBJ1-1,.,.,TGTGCCACAGGACGGCCCGGGGGAGTGTCTTTCTTT,CATGRPGGVSFF
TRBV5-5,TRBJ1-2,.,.,TGTGCCAGCAGCCTCGAACACGGGGATTACTATGGCTACACCTTC,CASSLEHGDYYGYTF
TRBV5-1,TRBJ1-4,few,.,TGCGCCAGCAGCTTGGGCGATCGGGGAGGCAATGAAAAACTGTTTTTT,CASSLGDRGGNEKLFF
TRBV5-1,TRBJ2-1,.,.,TGCGCCAGCAGCTCGTCTATAAGCTCCTACAATGAGCAGTTCTTC,CASSSSISSYNEQFF
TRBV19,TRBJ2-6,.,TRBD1,TGTGCCAGTAGTCGGCAGGGGGCGTATGGGGCCAACGTCCTGACTTTC,CASSRQGAYGANVLTF
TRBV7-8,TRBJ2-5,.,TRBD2,TGTGCCAGCAGCAGGCGGGGGGTCGGGGAGACCCAGTACTTC,CASSRRGVGETQYF
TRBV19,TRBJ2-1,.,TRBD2,TGTGCCAGTAGAGCAGGGGGACTAGCCTCAAGGGAGCAGTTCTTC,CASRAGGLASREQFF
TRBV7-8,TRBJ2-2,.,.,TGTGCCAGCAAGGGAGCCTTAGCCACCGGGGAGCTGTTTTTT,CASKGALATGELFF
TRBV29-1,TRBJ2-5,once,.,TGCAGCGTTCGGGTTACTCCCGAGACCCAGTACTTC,CSVRVTPETQYF
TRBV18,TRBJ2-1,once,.,TGTGCCAGCTCACCAATGTCGGGGAGTGGAAATGAGCAGTTCTTC,CASSPMSGSGNEQFF
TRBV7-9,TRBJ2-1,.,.,TGTGCCAGCACCCGGAGGGACAGACAGTTCTTC,CASTRRDRQFF
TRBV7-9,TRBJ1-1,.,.,TGTGCCAGCAGCTTGGAGGCGGACACTGAAGCTTTCTTT,CASSLEADTEAFF
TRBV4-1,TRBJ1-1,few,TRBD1,TGCGCCAGCAATCCGGGACAGGGGGCGAAAGCTTTCTTT,CASNPGQGAKAFF
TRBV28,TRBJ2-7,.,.,TGTGCCAGCAGTTTACTCAGGTATCCGTTTACCTACGAGCAGTACTTC,CASSLLRYPFTYEQYF
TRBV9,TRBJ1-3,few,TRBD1,TGTGCCAGCAGCGTATTCCCTTGGACAGGTCTCTCTGGAAACACCATATATTTT,CASSVFPWTGLSGNTIYF
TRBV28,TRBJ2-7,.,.,TGTGCCAGCAGAGACAGGAGCCGGCTGCCCTACGAGCAGTACTTC,CASRDRSRLPYEQYF
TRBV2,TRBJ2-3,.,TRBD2,TGTGCCATCGCGGGAGGGCCCGCAGATACGCAGTATTTT,CAIAGGPADTQYF
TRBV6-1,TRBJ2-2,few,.,TGTGCCAGCAGTTGGCCAGTTGGGGAGCTGTTTTTT,CASSWPVGELFF
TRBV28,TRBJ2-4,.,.,TGTGCCAGCAGTTTACCCCGGCGGGGCGGACACATTCAGTACTTC,CASSLPRRGGHIQYF
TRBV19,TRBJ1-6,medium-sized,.,TGTGCCAGTAGTATGGACACCCAACAGGGAATGCTAGATTCACCCCTCCACTTT,CASSMDTQQGMLDSPLHF
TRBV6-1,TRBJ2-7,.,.,TGTGCCAGCAGTGAACCAGTCAGGTCTCCCTACGAGCAGTACTTC,CASSEPVRSPYEQYF
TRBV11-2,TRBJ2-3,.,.,TGTGCCAGCAGCTCGGGACTGACGGGGACGCAGTATTTT,CASSSGLTGTQYF
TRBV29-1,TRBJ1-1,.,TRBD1,TGCAGCGTAAGACAGGGGAACACTGAAGCTTTCTTT,CSVRQGNTEAFF
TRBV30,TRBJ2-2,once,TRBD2,TGTGCCTGGACCAGCGGGGGGCCGAACACCGGGGAGCTGTTTTTT,CAWTSGGPNTGELFF
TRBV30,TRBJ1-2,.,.,TGTGCCTGGAGTGCAAGGGGAAATTCCTATGGCTACACCTTC,CAWSARGNSYGYTF
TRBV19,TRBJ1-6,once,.,TGTGCCAGTAGCTGGACAGAGAATTCACCCCTCCACTTT,CASSWTENSPLHF
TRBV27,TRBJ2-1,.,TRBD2,TGTGCCAGCAGTTGGCGGGCGGGAGGGGGATACAATGAGCAGTTCTTC,CASSWRAGGGYNEQFF
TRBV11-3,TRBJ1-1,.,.,TGTGCCTCTCAAGGTGGGGCGCGGGCTTTCTTT,CASQGGARAFF
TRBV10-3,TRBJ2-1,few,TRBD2,TGTGCCACCCGTCCTACTAGCGGACAAACCTACAATGAGCAGTTCTTC,CATRPTSGQTYNEQFF
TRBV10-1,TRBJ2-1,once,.,TGCGCCAGCAGTGACGGCGGGTTCCCCTACAATGAGCAGTTCTTC,CASSDGGFPYNEQFF
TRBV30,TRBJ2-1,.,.,TGTGCCTGGAACACAGGTAACCTCTACAATGAGCAGTTCTTC,CAWNTGNLYNEQFF
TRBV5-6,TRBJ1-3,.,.,TGTGCCAGCAGCTTCACCGACACCTCTGGAAACACCATATATTTT,CASSFTDTSGNTIYF
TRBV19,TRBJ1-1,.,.,TGTGCCAGTAAGGGGATTGCCGGTTCAGCTTTCTTT,CASKGIAGSAFF
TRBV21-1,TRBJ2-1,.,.,TGTGCCAGCAGCAAAGGACGTGGACAGGGACGGGATGATGAGCAGTTCTTC,CASSKGRGQGRDDEQFF
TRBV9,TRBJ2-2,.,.,TGTGCCAGCAGCGTAGGAGGGCAGACGGGCACCGGGGAGCTGTTTTTT,CASSVGGQTGTGELFF